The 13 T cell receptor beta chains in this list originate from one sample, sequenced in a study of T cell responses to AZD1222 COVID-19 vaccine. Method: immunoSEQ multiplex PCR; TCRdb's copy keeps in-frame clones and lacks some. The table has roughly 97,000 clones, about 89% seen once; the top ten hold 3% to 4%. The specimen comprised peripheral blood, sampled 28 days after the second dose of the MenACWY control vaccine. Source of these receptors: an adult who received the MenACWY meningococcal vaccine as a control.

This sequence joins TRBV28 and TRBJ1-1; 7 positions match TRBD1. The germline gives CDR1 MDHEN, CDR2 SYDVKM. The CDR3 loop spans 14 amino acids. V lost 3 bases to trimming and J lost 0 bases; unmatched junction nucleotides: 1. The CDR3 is CASSLGQLNTEAFF. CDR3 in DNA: TGTGCCAGCAGTTTGGGACAGTTGAACACTGAAGCTTTCTTT.

The CDR3 sequence is CASSHIQGAGELFF. The CDR3, as DNA: TGTGCCAGCAGTCATATACAGGGGGCCGGGGAGCTGTTTTTT. The chain links TRBV28 to TRBJ2-2; 8 bases line up with TRBD1. Trimming removed 5 bases from V and 6 bases from J; junction bases left unmatched: 5. The CDR3 covers 14 residues. Germline loops: CDR1 MDHEN, CDR2 SYDVKM.

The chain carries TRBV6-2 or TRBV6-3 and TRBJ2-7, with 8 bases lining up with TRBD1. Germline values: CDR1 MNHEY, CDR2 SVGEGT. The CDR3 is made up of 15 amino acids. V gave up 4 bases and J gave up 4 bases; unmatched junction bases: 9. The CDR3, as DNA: TGTGCCAGCAGTTCGACCGGGACAGGACTTTACGAGCAGTACTTC. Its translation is CASSSTGTGLYEQYF.

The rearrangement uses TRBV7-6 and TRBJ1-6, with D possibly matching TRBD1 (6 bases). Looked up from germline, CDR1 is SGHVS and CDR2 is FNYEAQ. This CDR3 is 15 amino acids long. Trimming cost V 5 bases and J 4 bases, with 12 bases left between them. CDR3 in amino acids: CASSRDRSYNSPLHF. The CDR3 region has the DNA TGTGCCAGCAGCCGAGACAGGTCTTATAATTCACCCCTCCACTTT.

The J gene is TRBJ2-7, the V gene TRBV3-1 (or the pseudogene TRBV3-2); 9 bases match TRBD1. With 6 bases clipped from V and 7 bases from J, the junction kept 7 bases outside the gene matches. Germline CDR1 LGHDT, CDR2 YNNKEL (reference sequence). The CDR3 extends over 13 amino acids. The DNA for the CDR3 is TGTGCCAGCAGACTGACAGGGGGTGCAGAGCAGTACTTC. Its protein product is CASRLTGGAEQYF.

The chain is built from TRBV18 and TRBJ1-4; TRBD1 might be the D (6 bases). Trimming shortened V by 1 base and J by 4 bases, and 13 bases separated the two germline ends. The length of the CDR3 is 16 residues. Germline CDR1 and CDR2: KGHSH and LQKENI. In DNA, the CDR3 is TGTGCCAGCTCACCACTGAATACAGGGTATAATGAAAAACTGTTTTTT. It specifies CASSPLNTGYNEKLFF.

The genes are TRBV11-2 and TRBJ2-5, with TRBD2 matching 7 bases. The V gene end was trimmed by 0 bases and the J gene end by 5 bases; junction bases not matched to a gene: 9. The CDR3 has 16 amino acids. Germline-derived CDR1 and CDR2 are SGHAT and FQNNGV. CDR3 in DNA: TGTGCCAGCAGCTTAGATCCTGGCGGGGAGGGGGAGACCCAGTACTTC. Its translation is CASSLDPGGEGETQYF.

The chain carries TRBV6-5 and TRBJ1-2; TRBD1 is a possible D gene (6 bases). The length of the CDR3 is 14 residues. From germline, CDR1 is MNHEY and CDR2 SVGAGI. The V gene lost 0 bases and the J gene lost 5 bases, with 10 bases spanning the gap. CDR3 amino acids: CASSYSGTRYGYTF. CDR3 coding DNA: TGTGCCAGCAGTTACTCTGGGACAAGATATGGCTACACCTTC.

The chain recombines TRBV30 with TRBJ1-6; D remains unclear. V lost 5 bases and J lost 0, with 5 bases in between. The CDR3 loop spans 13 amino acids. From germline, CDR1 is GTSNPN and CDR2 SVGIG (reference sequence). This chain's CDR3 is CAWDSSYNSPLHF. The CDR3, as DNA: TGTGCCTGGGATAGCTCCTATAATTCACCCCTCCACTTT.

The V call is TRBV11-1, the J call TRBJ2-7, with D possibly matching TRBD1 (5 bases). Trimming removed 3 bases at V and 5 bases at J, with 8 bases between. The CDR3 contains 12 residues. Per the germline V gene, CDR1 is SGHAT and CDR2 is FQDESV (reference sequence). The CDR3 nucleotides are TGTGCCAGCAGCTTCAGGGATAACGAGCAGTACTTC. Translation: CASSFRDNEQYF.

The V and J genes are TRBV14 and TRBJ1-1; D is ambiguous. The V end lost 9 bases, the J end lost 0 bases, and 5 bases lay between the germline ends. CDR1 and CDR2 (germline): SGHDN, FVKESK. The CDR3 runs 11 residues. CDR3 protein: CASQMNTEAFF. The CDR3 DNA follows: TGTGCCAGTCAGATGAACACTGAAGCTTTCTTT.

DNA for the CDR3: TGTGCCAGCAGCTTGTGGGGCAGGGGAAATTCACCCCTCCACTTT. It codes for CASSLWGRGNSPLHF. The V call is TRBV5-6, the J call TRBJ1-6; weak D call: TRBD1 (6 bases). The CDR3 has 15 residues. CDR1 is SGHDT, CDR2 YYEEEE, per germline. The V end lost 1 base, the J end lost 7 bases, and 12 bases lay between the germline ends.

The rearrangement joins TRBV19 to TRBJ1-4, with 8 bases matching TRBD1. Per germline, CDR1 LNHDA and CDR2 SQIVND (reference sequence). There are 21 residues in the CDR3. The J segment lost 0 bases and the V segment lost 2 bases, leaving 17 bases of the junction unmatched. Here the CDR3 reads CASSIQRDRFGKYATNEKLFF. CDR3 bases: TGTGCCAGTAGTATACAACGGGACAGGTTCGGGAAATATGCAACTAATGAAAAACTGTTTTTT.